The next 15 T cell receptor beta chains were all read from a single sample in a study of CD4 and CD8 cells across lung adenocarcinoma regions. TCRdb called the PCR reads again in MiXCR, with one record for every CDR3 protein. This table holds around 19,000 distinct CDR3 sequences, roughly 50% found once. The sample taken for sequencing was CD8+ T cells from the center of a lung tumor. These receptors were collected from a female donor with lung adenocarcinoma. The CD4 and CD8 labels of this study may be unreliable.

The chain joins TRBV4-1 to TRBJ2-3; TRBD2 is a possible D gene (5 bases). The CDR3 runs to 17 residues. Trimming took off 0 bases at V and 11 bases at J, with 24 bases between the two ends. Germline lookup yields CDR1 MGHRA and CDR2 YSYEKL. CDR3 residues: CASSQDEGRNPGRVQYF. For the CDR3, the DNA is TGCGCCAGCAGCCAAGACGAAGGGAGAAATCCCGGGCGGGTGCAGTATTTT.

A few counts support this clonotype. The chain couples TRBV7-2 to TRBJ2-5; D is possibly TRBD1 or TRBD2 (5 bases each). The CDR3 is 14 residues long. Germline values: CDR1 SGHTA, CDR2 FQGNSA. V lost 5 bases and J lost 1, with 11 bases in between. The CDR3 is CASSRGASQETQYF. CDR3 in DNA: TGTGCCAGCAGCCGAGGGGCTTCCCAAGAGACCCAGTACTTC.

This clonotype turned up a few times. This chain joins TRBV27 and TRBJ2-3; no clear D. Trimming removed 5 bases from V and 1 base from J, with 10 bases in between. Germline assignment: CDR1 MNHEY and CDR2 SMNVEV (reference sequence). This CDR3 has 14 residues. CDR3 bases: TGTGCCAGCAGTACCCTAGGACGCACAGATACGCAGTATTTT. The encoded protein is CASSTLGRTDTQYF.

This chain links TRBV10-1 with TRBJ2-1; D uncertain. This CDR3 has 14 residues. V was pared by 0 bases and J by 9 bases, with 12 bases between. Looked up from germline, CDR1 is WNHNN and CDR2 is SYGVQD (reference sequence). CDR3 in DNA: TGCGCCAGCAGTGAGTCGACTGCCCAACCTGAGCAGTTCTTC. It translates to CASSESTAQPEQFF.

The chain joins TRBV6-1 to TRBJ2-5, with a weak D call TRBD2 (6 bases). The germline CDR1 and CDR2 sequences are MNHNS and SASEGT. The CDR3 runs to 15 residues. Trimming removed 6 bases from V and 1 base from J, with 15 bases in between. The CDR3 loop is CASSPLGSGQETQYF. For the CDR3, the DNA is TGTGCCAGCAGCCCCCTTGGTAGCGGCCAAGAGACCCAGTACTTC.

This clonotype came up a few times. This rearrangement joins TRBV27 to TRBJ1-5; D gene uncertain. Germline CDR1 reads MNHEY; CDR2 reads SMNVEV (reference sequence). The CDR3 is 14 residues long. V gave up 3 bases and J gave up 2 bases, with 8 bases separating them. The CDR3 DNA reads as TGTGCCAGCAGTTTTGGGCAGGGCAATCAGCCCCAGCATTTT. Translated: CASSFGQGNQPQHF.

The CDR3 region is CASSETVYQSYGYTF. As DNA, the CDR3 is TGTGCCAGCAGTGAGACTGTGTATCAGAGCTATGGCTACACCTTC. The chain is built from TRBV6-1 and TRBJ1-2; D gene unclear. The CDR3 has 15 amino acids. The V gene's germline CDR1 is MNHNS and CDR2 SASEGT. V was cut by 3 bases and J by 4 bases, with 15 bases left in between.

This CDR3 reads CASTATGQGAKQFF. In DNA, the CDR3 is TGTGCCAGCACCGCAACCGGACAGGGCGCCAAGCAGTTCTTC. This sequence joins TRBV9 and TRBJ2-1; TRBD1 agrees at 8 bases. The CDR3 length is 14 residues. Germline V gives CDR1 SGDLS, CDR2 YYNGEE. V lost 6 bases and J lost 11; bases outside the gene matches: 13.

Regarding this clonotype: One end of the junction fails to match germline, which may point to a read error. The chain carries TRBV27 and TRBJ2-4; D is tentatively TRBD1 or TRBD2 (5 bases each). CDR3 size: 16 residues. Per the germline V gene, CDR1 is MNHEY and CDR2 is SMNVEV (reference sequence). This chain's CDR3 is CASRVSGLWAKDIQYF. CDR3 sequence (DNA): TGTGCCAGCCGCGTTTCGGGGCTGTGGGCGAAAGACATTCAGTACTTT.

CDR3 loop: CASGPGRGDTDMQYF. The DNA for the CDR3 is TGCGCCAGCGGTCCGGGGCGGGGGGACACAGATATGCAGTACTTC. The chain has TRBV10-1 and TRBJ2-4, with TRBD2 matching 8 bases. The CDR3 is 15 residues long. The germline gives CDR1 WNHNN, CDR2 SYGVQD (reference sequence). V dropped 8 bases and J dropped 13; count of bases not matched to a gene: 19.

V gene TRBV10-1 combines with J gene TRBJ2-3; perhaps TRBD2 as D (6 bases). The CDR3 contains 13 residues. CDR1 and CDR2 from the germline V gene are WNHNN and SYGVQD (reference sequence). The V end lost 6 bases, the J end lost 4 bases, and 11 bases lay between the germline ends. The CDR3 DNA is TGCGCCAGCAGAACTAGCCCCCCAGATACGCAGTATTTT. It translates to CASRTSPPDTQYF.

Remarks on this clonotype: Relative to the germline gene, one junction end is altered; a read error may explain this. V and J are TRBV10-3 and TRBJ2-2, with 8 bases aligning to TRBD1. The CDR3 has 17 amino acids. Looked up from germline, CDR1 is ENHRY and CDR2 is SYGVKD. The CDR3, as DNA: TGTGCCAGCAGTGATCCACTCACAGGTGGCAGGACAGGGAAGCAGTTTTTT. It codes for CASSDPLTGGRTGKQFF.

The chain carries TRBV6-1 and TRBJ1-2; TRBD1 matches at 7 bases. V lost 1 base to trimming and J lost 7 bases; unmatched junction nucleotides: 12. Germline V gene sequence: CDR1 MNHNS, CDR2 SASEGT. The CDR3 is made up of 16 amino acids. The CDR3 is CASSEVERGRDPGYTF. As DNA, the CDR3 is TGTGCCAGCAGTGAAGTGGAAAGGGGGCGCGACCCTGGCTACACCTTC.

This chain connects TRBV27 to TRBJ2-5; possible D gene TRBD1, 5 bases. The V gene's germline CDR1 is MNHEY and CDR2 SMNVEV (reference sequence). With 4 bases removed from V and 7 bases from J, the gap between germline ends came to 16 bases. The CDR3 extends over 14 amino acids. CDR3 nucleotide sequence: TGTGCCAGCAGTTCTCACATGGGGCCCGGGACCCAGTACTTC. Protein product: CASSSHMGPGTQYF.

The rearrangement uses TRBV6-1 and TRBJ2-4; D might be TRBD1 or TRBD2, each matching 5 bases. This CDR3 has 13 residues. V lost 10 bases and J lost 13, with 23 bases in between. CDR1 is MNHNS and CDR2 is SASEGT in the germline V gene. CDR3 sequence reads: CATGRRGKNTQYF. The CDR3 nucleotides are TGTGCCACGGGGCGGAGAGGCAAAAACACGCAGTACTTC.